Presented here are 27 T cell receptor beta chains from one specimen sequenced in a study of T cells after yellow fever vaccination. TCRdb itself ran the 5' RACE reads through MiXCR, one entry per CDR3 protein. The repertoire holds hundreds of thousands of distinct CDR3 sequences, with roughly 20% as singletons. Specimen: PBMCs, collected before the yellow fever booster vaccination. These TCRs come from a man aged 18-30 years who received the YFV17D yellow fever vaccine.

In the case of this clonotype: One end of the junction is discordant with germline, which a read error may explain. The chain combines TRBV3-1 with TRBJ1-2, with 7 bases that match TRBD1. Germline values: CDR1 LGHDT, CDR2 YNNKEL (reference sequence). The CDR3 extends over 16 amino acids. The CDR3 nucleotides are TGTGCCATCAGCCCCCTAACCGGGACAGCTAACTATGGCTACACCTTC. Translation gives CAISPLTGTANYGYTF.

The V call is TRBV9, the J call TRBJ2-2, with D unresolved. The CDR3 has 14 amino acids. Per the germline V gene, CDR1 is SGDLS and CDR2 is YYNGEE. V was trimmed by 0 bases and J by 6 bases, leaving 9 bases between them. As DNA, the CDR3 is TGTGCCAGCAGCGTAGCTCGGGTCCCCGGGGAGCTGTTTTTT. This translates into CASSVARVPGELFF.

A single count supports this clonotype. The rearrangement links TRBV27 to TRBJ1-5; perhaps TRBD1 as D (5 bases). The CDR3 spans 14 residues. Between the trimmed V and J ends, which lost 3 bases and 4 bases, there was a span of 10 bases. The germline gives CDR1 MNHEY, CDR2 SMNVEV (reference sequence). The CDR3, as DNA: TGTGCCAGCAGTTTCAATGGGGGTAATCAGCCCCAGCATTTT. Its protein is CASSFNGGNQPQHF.

This rearrangement joins TRBV5-4 to TRBJ2-1; 7 bases are shared with TRBD1. Germline V gene sequence: CDR1 SGHNT, CDR2 YYREEE (reference sequence). V lost 7 bases to trimming and J lost 8 bases; unmatched junction nucleotides: 12. The CDR3 runs to 14 residues. In DNA, the CDR3 is TGTGCCAGCGGGTGGGCAGGGGGAGACTATGAGCAGTTCTTC. This translates into CASGWAGGDYEQFF.

This clonotype has more than one count but fewer than ten. CDR3 coding DNA: TGCGCCAGCAGCCCCCAGGGGTACGCCTACAATGAGCAGTTCTTC. Its protein product is CASSPQGYAYNEQFF. V gene TRBV5-1 combines with J gene TRBJ2-1, with D tentatively TRBD1 (6 bases). The CDR3 spans 15 residues. The V gene's germline CDR1 is SGHRS and CDR2 YFSETQ. The V end was cut by 4 bases, the J end by 2 bases, with 13 bases between.

A few counts support this clonotype. The gene calls are TRBV5-1 and TRBJ2-7, with D tentatively TRBD1 (5 bases). Trimming shortened V by 1 base and J by 0 bases, and 8 bases separated the two germline ends. Germline V CDR1 and CDR2: SGHRS, YFSETQ. The CDR3 consists of 14 residues. This chain's CDR3 is CASSLWQGSYEQYV. DNA for the CDR3: TGCGCCAGCAGCTTGTGGCAGGGCTCCTACGAGCAGTACGTC.

This clonotype was found a few times. This sequence joins TRBV7-2 and TRBJ2-5; no definite D call. The germline gives CDR1 SGHTA, CDR2 FQGNSA. The CDR3 is 10 amino acids. Trimming shortened V by 2 bases and J by 6 bases, and 1 base separated the two germline ends. The CDR3 DNA is TGTGCCAGCAGCTTAAAGACCCAGTACTTC. Amino acid sequence: CASSLKTQYF.

The chain employs TRBV28 and TRBJ2-7; no clear D gene. The V gene's germline CDR1 is MDHEN and CDR2 SYDVKM. V was pared by 9 bases and J by 3 bases, with 15 bases between. The CDR3 totals 13 residues. The CDR3 region is CARISRTYYEQYV. In DNA form, the CDR3 reads TGTGCCAGAATAAGCAGAACCTACTACGAGCAGTACGTC.

This clonotype was counted many times. This rearrangement joins TRBV7-9 to TRBJ2-6; 10 bases map to TRBD1. Germline loops: CDR1 SEHNR, CDR2 FQNEAQ (reference sequence). Trimming took 10 bases from V and 4 from J; bases not matched to a gene: 22. The CDR3 consists of 20 residues. The CDR3 nucleotides read TGTGCCATTCTCTCGCGTTCCGGGACAGGGGCGATGAAGGGGGCCAACGTCCTGACTTTC. Translated, it gives CAILSRSGTGAMKGANVLTF.

This clonotype was observed at least ten times. This chain uses TRBV3-1 with TRBJ2-3; 11 nucleotides line up with TRBD2. The CDR3 extends over 16 amino acids. Unmatched junction bases numbered 5, after V lost 5 bases and J lost 1 base. Germline V lookup: CDR1 LGHDT, CDR2 YNNKEL (reference sequence). The chain's CDR3 is CASSFVAGGGTDTQYF. CDR3 DNA: TGTGCCAGCAGCTTCGTAGCGGGGGGGGGCACAGATACGCAGTATTTT.

The V call is TRBV28, the J call TRBJ2-1; possibly TRBD1 for D (6 bases). With 2 bases removed from V and 7 bases from J, the gap between germline ends came to 15 bases. CDR3 length: 15 residues. Germline lookup yields CDR1 MDHEN and CDR2 SYDVKM. CDR3 DNA: TGTGCCAGCAGTTTAGGGATCAGGGGAAGGAATGAGCAGTTCTTC. It encodes CASSLGIRGRNEQFF.

In nucleotides, the CDR3 is TGTGCCAGCAGTTTATCGGCTAGCGGGGGCAATACGCAGTATTTT. Encoded protein: CASSLSASGGNTQYF. This chain links TRBV28 with TRBJ2-3, with TRBD2 identical over 10 bases. The trim removed 1 base at V and 7 bases at J, leaving 5 bases unmatched. This CDR3 is built from 15 residues. Germline loops: CDR1 MDHEN, CDR2 SYDVKM.

The CDR3 DNA follows: TGTGCCAGCAGCCCGCGGAGGGTAGCGGGGGGCACAGATACGCAGTATTTT. It yields the protein CASSPRRVAGGTDTQYF. The chain has TRBV7-2 and TRBJ2-3; 9 positions agree with TRBD2. CDR3 length: 17 amino acids. Germline CDR1 SGHTA, CDR2 FQGNSA. V gave up 5 bases and J gave up 1 base; unmatched junction bases: 10.

The sample holds a few counts of this clonotype. The chain recombines TRBV11-2 with TRBJ2-3, with 11 bases fitting TRBD2. Trimming at V came to 0 bases and at J to 5 bases, leaving 10 bases not matched to a gene. The CDR3 spans 18 residues. Germline V gene data show CDR1 as SGHAT and CDR2 as FQNNGV. For the CDR3, the DNA is TGTGCCAGCAGCTTAGATCGTGCGACTAGCGGGGAGGTAGATACGCAGTATTTT. Protein sequence: CASSLDRATSGEVDTQYF.

The chain couples TRBV5-5 to TRBJ2-4; D may be TRBD1 (5 bases). The CDR3 consists of 13 residues. Trimming took 0 bases from V and 8 from J, leaving 9 bases between them. CDR1 and CDR2 from the germline V gene are SGHKS and YYEKEE (reference sequence). The CDR3 spells CASSLEGLDIQYF. The CDR3 DNA reads as TGTGCCAGCAGCTTGGAGGGGTTGGACATTCAGTACTTC.

V and J are TRBV7-9 and TRBJ2-5, with D maybe TRBD1 (5 bases). CDR3 size: 15 residues. Germline-derived CDR1 and CDR2 are SEHNR and FQNEAQ (reference sequence). Trimming removed 1 base from V and 1 base from J, with 10 bases in between. CDR3 region: CASSLGLGAQETQYF. Here the CDR3 DNA reads TGTGCCAGCAGCTTAGGATTAGGGGCCCAAGAGACCCAGTACTTC.

This chain links TRBV6-2 or TRBV6-3 with TRBJ2-1, with a possible D match to TRBD1 (5 bases). Germline values: CDR1 MNHEY, CDR2 SVGEGT. The CDR3 totals 15 residues. V was clipped by 6 bases and J by 2 bases, with 14 bases between them. The CDR3: CASRGSRGPYNEQFF. The CDR3 DNA is TGTGCCAGCAGGGGATCTAGGGGCCCCTACAATGAGCAGTTCTTC.

This chain uses TRBV7-9 with TRBJ1-2; 7 bases line up with TRBD1. Germline lookup yields CDR1 SEHNR and CDR2 FQNEAQ (reference sequence). V lost 3 bases to trimming and J lost 4 bases; unmatched junction nucleotides: 11. The CDR3 runs 16 residues. The CDR3 region is CASSFPNYRGGYGYTF. The DNA for the CDR3 is TGTGCCAGCAGCTTCCCCAACTACAGGGGAGGCTATGGCTACACCTTC.

The CDR3, as DNA: TGCAGTGCTAGGGCAAGGGACAGGAGCTCCTATAATTCACCCCTCCACTTT. This encodes CSARARDRSSYNSPLHF. The chain has TRBV20-1 and TRBJ1-6; 8 bases fit TRBD1. Trimming took 3 bases from V and 0 from J; bases not matched to a gene: 7. Germline CDR1 and CDR2: DFQATT and SNEGSKA (reference sequence). CDR3 size: 17 residues.

As to this clonotype: A far larger clone is off by one base, so a read error is likely. The chain links TRBV5-1 to TRBJ1-1; D ambiguous. CDR1 SGHRS and CDR2 YFSETQ come from the germline V gene. The CDR3 runs to 13 residues. The V gene lost 0 bases and the J gene lost 1 base, with 4 bases spanning the gap. CDR3 in amino acids: CASSLAWNTEAFF. The CDR3 DNA is TGCGCCAGCAGCTTGGCGTGGAACACTGAAGCTTTCTTT.

This clonotype was observed a few times. The chain uses TRBV7-3 and TRBJ2-3; D may be TRBD2 (7 bases). Germline V CDR1 and CDR2: SGHTA, FQGTGA. Trimming removed 4 bases at V and 5 bases at J, with 25 bases between. The CDR3 spans 18 residues. Written as DNA, the CDR3 is TGTGCCAGCAGCTCCGAGGGTTGGGCGGGGGCAGGTGAAGATACGCAGTATTTT. Encoded protein: CASSSEGWAGAGEDTQYF.

This clonotype occurred many times. The chain carries TRBV4-1 and TRBJ1-2; D uncertain. The CDR3 is 18 residues long. V lost 2 bases and J 4 bases, leaving 23 bases between the germline ends. Germline-derived CDR1 and CDR2 are MGHRA and YSYEKL. Written as DNA, the CDR3 is TGCGCCAGCAGCCAAACGTACCCTCAGGTGCTAGTTGGCTATGGCTACACCTTC. Its protein product is CASSQTYPQVLVGYGYTF.

This clonotype was counted between two and nine times. J is TRBJ1-2 and V is TRBV29-1, with 10 bases that match TRBD1. CDR1 is SQVTM, CDR2 ANQGSEA, per germline. The CDR3 consists of 15 residues. J gave up 3 bases and V 6 bases, and 10 bases lay outside the gene matches. CDR3 in DNA: TGCAGCGTCGGGACAGGGGATGGGACTGACTATGGCTACACCTTC. Amino acids: CSVGTGDGTDYGYTF.

A few counts support this clonotype. The chain recombines TRBV7-2 with TRBJ1-1; D may be TRBD1 (6 bases). Trimming took 4 bases from V and 0 from J, leaving 12 bases between them. This CDR3 is 15 amino acids long. The germline CDR1 and CDR2 sequences are SGHTA and FQGNSA. The CDR3 is CASSYLGGLNTEAFF. CDR3 in DNA: TGTGCCAGCAGCTACCTAGGGGGGCTGAACACTGAAGCTTTCTTT. The full variable domain, completed using reference TRBV7-2 and TRBJ1-1, is GAGVSQSPSNKVTEKGKDVELRCDPISGHTALYWYRQSLGQGLEFLIYFQGNSAPDKSGLPSDRFSAERTGGSVSTLTIQRTQQEDSAVYLCASSYLGGLNTEAFFGQGTRLTVV.

This clonotype came up many times. The CDR3 loop is CASSPGGTSGVAQYF. The CDR3 region has the DNA TGTGCCAGCAGCCCCGGTGGGACTAGCGGAGTAGCGCAGTATTTT. The chain couples TRBV11-2 to TRBJ2-3; 11 nucleotides line up with TRBD2. The CDR3 loop spans 15 amino acids. Trimming took 5 bases from V and 10 from J; bases not matched to a gene: 11. Germline V lookup: CDR1 SGHAT, CDR2 FQNNGV.

This clonotype turned up a few times. In DNA form, the CDR3 reads TGTGCCAGCTCAAGCGCCGGACTCTACGAGGGCTACACCTTC. Protein product: CASSSAGLYEGYTF. The gene calls are TRBV6-2 or TRBV6-3 and TRBJ1-2, with D uncertain. Trimming cost V 8 bases and J 8 bases, with 21 bases left between them. The germline V gene encodes CDR1 MNHEY and CDR2 SVGEGT. This CDR3 comprises 14 residues.

The table lists this clonotype with a few counts. The chain uses TRBV20-1 and TRBJ2-7; D is unclear. Germline-derived CDR1 and CDR2 are DFQATT and SNEGSKA (reference sequence). This CDR3 has 14 amino acids. Between the trimmed V and J ends, which lost 0 bases and 6 bases, there was a span of 15 bases. For the CDR3, the DNA is TGCAGTGCTAGAGACCCCAAGGGTTCCCTCGAGCAGTACTTC. It yields the protein CSARDPKGSLEQYF.